Listed here is a single T cell receptor (beta chain). Its cognate antigen is unknown. This sample was included in a study of T cell repertoires in cytomegalovirus infection. Whole-study results and caveats: HLA-C-restricted TCR beta clonotypes specific for CMV led the ex vivo response.

V gave up 4 bases and J gave up 2 bases, with 12 bases separating them. Germline CDR1 and CDR2: SNHLY and FYNNEI. The CDR3 is 15 amino acids. MiXCR was run by TCRdb on the reads, yielding one entry per CDR3 protein. The sample carries under 250,000 distinct CDR3 sequences, over 9% recorded once. The source of this sequence is a human donor in good health (CMV status not recorded). Some clones in this sample may be carry-over from other donors' samples. Sequencing was carried out using PBMCs. This chain links TRBV2 with TRBJ1-5; D perhaps matches TRBD1 (6 bases). The DNA of the CDR3 is TGTGCCAGCAGTGGGCCGGGGGCAGGCAATCAGCCCCAGCATTTT. Translating gives CASSGPGAGNQPQHF.